This passage covers 28 T cell receptor beta chains from one sample sequenced in a study of blood T cell repertoires in COVID-19. The protocol was immunoSEQ multiplex PCR, while the TCRdb copy is restricted to in-frame clones and leaves out a portion. This table has 200,000 or so clones, around 90% appearing once. The sample comprised peripheral blood. These receptors were obtained from a man aged 55 to 70 with acute or convalescent COVID-19.

J is TRBJ2-7 and V is TRBV5-4, with D perhaps matching TRBD2 (5 bases). V lost 0 bases and J 7 bases, leaving 14 bases between the germline ends. This CDR3 is built from 14 residues. Germline V gives CDR1 SGHNT, CDR2 YYREEE (reference sequence). CDR3 coding DNA: TGTGCCAGCAGCTTGGTAGTGGGGTCGGGGGAGCAGTACTTC. Protein sequence: CASSLVVGSGEQYF. Based on the CDR3 plus reference TRBV5-4 and TRBJ2-7, the full variable domain is ETGVTQSPTHLIKTRGQQVTLRCSSQSGHNTVSWYQQALGQGPQFIFQYYREEENGRGNFPPRFSGLQFPNYSSELNVNALELDDSALYLCASSLVVGSGEQYFGPGTRLTVT.

V is TRBV6-2 or TRBV6-3 and J is TRBJ2-7, with a tentative D call TRBD1 (5 bases). The ends were cut back, 0 bases at V and 6 bases at J, with 9 bases in the middle. This CDR3 region has 13 residues. The germline gives CDR1 MNHEY, CDR2 SVGEGT. CDR3 sequence reads: CASSYSQGGEQYF. As DNA, the CDR3 is TGTGCCAGCAGTTACTCTCAGGGTGGCGAGCAGTACTTC.

The chain carries TRBV5-1 and TRBJ1-2; tentative D call: TRBD1 (6 bases). There are 14 residues in the CDR3. The V gene's germline CDR1 is SGHRS and CDR2 YFSETQ. The germline V and J ends were trimmed by 0 bases and 10 bases, with 16 bases remaining between them. CDR3 loop: CASSLAGTLGDYTF. The CDR3 DNA follows: TGCGCCAGCAGCTTGGCCGGGACACTTGGGGACTACACCTTC.

The chain carries TRBV15 and TRBJ2-3; possibly TRBD1 for D (5 bases). CDR3 size: 17 residues. The V end lost 1 base, the J end lost 0 bases, and 14 bases lay between the germline ends. Germline V gene data show CDR1 as LNHNV and CDR2 as YYDKDF (reference sequence). The CDR3 here is CATSRGRGRGSTDTQYF. The CDR3 nucleotides read TGTGCCACCAGCAGAGGAAGGGGCAGAGGAAGCACAGATACGCAGTATTTT.

This clone was seen once. The chain carries TRBV9 and TRBJ2-5, with TRBD2 matching 9 bases. V lost 0 bases and J lost 1; bases outside the gene matches: 7. The CDR3 is 17 residues long. Germline-derived CDR1 and CDR2 are SGDLS and YYNGEE. CDR3: CASSVEPAGGLQETQYF. The CDR3 coding sequence is TGTGCCAGCAGCGTAGAGCCAGCGGGGGGCCTCCAAGAGACCCAGTACTTC.

The chain couples TRBV10-3 to TRBJ1-2; 8 bases are shared with TRBD1. The CDR3 contains 13 residues. In germline, CDR1 is ENHRY, CDR2 SYGVKD. The V segment lost 4 bases and the J segment 4 bases; nucleotides outside the gene matches: 2. CDR3 DNA: TGTGCCATCAGTGTGGACAGGGCCTATGGCTACACCTTC. Translation gives CAISVDRAYGYTF.

The chain recombines TRBV6-2 or TRBV6-3 with TRBJ1-5; a weak D match, TRBD1 (6 bases). The V gene lost 0 bases and the J gene lost 3 bases, with 21 bases spanning the gap. The germline CDR1 and CDR2 sequences are MNHEY and SVGEGT. The CDR3 sequence is 19 residues long. The CDR3 DNA sequence: TGTGCCAGCAGTTACTCCCTCGGGGGGGTAGGACAGATCAATCAGCCCCAGCATTTT. It is translated as CASSYSLGGVGQINQPQHF.

The V and J genes are TRBV11-2 and TRBJ1-1, with TRBD1 matching over 7 bases. The CDR3 runs to 15 residues. Germline V gives CDR1 SGHAT, CDR2 FQNNGV. V gave up 5 bases and J gave up 4 bases; unmatched junction bases: 10. CDR3 in amino acids: CASSARQGLSTEAFF. CDR3 sequence (DNA): TGTGCCAGCAGCGCTCGACAGGGTTTGAGCACTGAAGCTTTCTTT.

The chain joins TRBV6-6 to TRBJ1-1, with a tentative D call TRBD1 (5 bases). This CDR3 has 12 residues. V dropped 6 bases and J dropped 4 bases, with 9 bases sitting between them. Germline CDR1 reads MNHNY; CDR2 reads SVGAGI (reference sequence). The CDR3 DNA reads as TGTGCCAGCAGCAGGGTGGGCACTGAAGCTTTCTTT. Translating it yields CASSRVGTEAFF.

This rearrangement joins TRBV2 to TRBJ1-5; 7 bases align to TRBD1. The CDR3 covers 16 residues. V shed 2 bases and J 3 bases; nucleotides not matched to a gene: 7. Germline V lookup: CDR1 SNHLY, CDR2 FYNNEI. CDR3 protein: CASSEMSRGSNQPQHF. CDR3 DNA: TGTGCCAGCAGTGAAATGAGCAGGGGGTCCAATCAGCCCCAGCATTTT.

The rearrangement links TRBV10-3 to TRBJ2-3; TRBD1 matches at 10 bases. This CDR3 spans 16 amino acids. Germline V CDR1 and CDR2: ENHRY, SYGVKD. The V gene end was trimmed by 4 bases and the J gene end by 5 bases; junction bases not matched to a gene: 9. The CDR3 nucleotides read TGTGCCATCAGTGTGGGGACAGGGGCGGTGGGAGATACGCAGTATTTT. It translates to CAISVGTGAVGDTQYF.

This clone was found once. The chain links TRBV4-1 to TRBJ2-1; 11 positions agree with TRBD2. The CDR3 is 16 residues long. CDR1 and CDR2 (germline): MGHRA, YSYEKL. V lost 0 bases to trimming and J lost 9 bases; unmatched junction nucleotides: 7. The CDR3 nucleotides read TGCGCCAGCAGCCAAGAAAGACTAGCGGGGCTTGGTGAGCAGTTCTTC. Its translation is CASSQERLAGLGEQFF.

J is TRBJ2-3 and V is TRBV27, with D possibly TRBD2 on 6 matching bases. The CDR3 consists of 16 residues. CDR1 and CDR2 (germline): MNHEY, SMNVEV (reference sequence). Trimming removed 10 bases from V and 0 bases from J, with 20 bases in between. The CDR3 DNA follows: TGTGCCACCCAACGGGGGAGAAGCGGGAGCACAGATACGCAGTATTTT. Its protein product is CATQRGRSGSTDTQYF.

This chain joins TRBV28 and TRBJ1-1, with D unclear. Germline V CDR1 and CDR2: MDHEN, SYDVKM. V lost 1 base and J 0 bases, leaving 12 bases between the germline ends. There are 16 residues in the CDR3. The CDR3, as DNA: TGTGCCAGCAGTTTATTTGGGCAGTTCATGAACACTGAAGCTTTCTTT. Protein sequence: CASSLFGQFMNTEAFF.

V and J are TRBV7-3 and TRBJ2-5; 9 nucleotides match TRBD2. CDR1 and CDR2 (germline): SGHTA, FQGTGA. Trimming at V came to 4 bases and at J to 1 base, leaving 4 bases not matched to a gene. The CDR3 contains 15 residues. The CDR3 nucleotides read TGTGCCAGCAGCTCCAATAGCGGGGGCCAAGAGACCCAGTACTTC. It translates to CASSSNSGGQETQYF.

This clone appeared a few times. The chain is built from TRBV28 and TRBJ1-2, with TRBD1 matching over 8 bases. The CDR3 consists of 18 residues. Germline CDR1 is MDHEN and CDR2 is SYDVKM. With V trimmed by 10 bases and J by 0 bases, 19 bases remained unmatched. CDR3 region: CAIHDPPGQGFSNYGYTF. CDR3 bases: TGTGCCATCCACGACCCCCCTGGACAGGGCTTTTCTAACTATGGCTACACCTTC.

The chain uses TRBV4-2 and TRBJ2-4, with D possibly TRBD1 on 6 matching bases. The CDR3 loop spans 14 amino acids. V was pared by 0 bases and J by 11 bases, with 14 bases between. From germline, CDR1 is LGHNA and CDR2 YNFKEQ. Here the CDR3 reads CASSQDLGAPFQYF. In nucleotides, the CDR3 is TGTGCCAGCAGCCAAGATCTGGGGGCCCCCTTTCAGTACTTC.

This clone was detected only once. The chain couples TRBV7-6 to TRBJ2-1; 8 nucleotides line up with TRBD2. This CDR3 contains 15 residues. Germline-derived CDR1 and CDR2 are SGHVS and FNYEAQ. V dropped 5 bases and J dropped 4; count of bases not matched to a gene: 7. The CDR3 nucleotides read TGTGCCAGCAGCATGAGCGGGGGAGTGTACAATGAGCAGTTCTTC. Protein sequence: CASSMSGGVYNEQFF.

The chain recombines TRBV5-1 with TRBJ2-1; a possible D gene is TRBD2 (6 bases). Trimming cost V 4 bases and J 0 bases, with 11 bases left between them. From germline, CDR1 is SGHRS and CDR2 YFSETQ. The CDR3 totals 15 residues. The CDR3 here is CASSPAGSSYNEQFF. CDR3 DNA sequence: TGCGCCAGCAGCCCCGCGGGGAGCTCCTACAATGAGCAGTTCTTC.

The genes are TRBV4-1 and TRBJ1-2, with 8 bases fitting TRBD1. Unmatched junction bases numbered 21, after V lost 3 bases and J lost 3 bases. Germline CDR1 reads MGHRA; CDR2 reads YSYEKL. This CDR3 contains 20 residues. The DNA of the CDR3 is TGCGCCAGCAGCCAGGAAGAACAGATTTCGGGGCAGGGGGCTTACTATGGCTACACCTTC. Its protein is CASSQEEQISGQGAYYGYTF.

The rearrangement links TRBV18 to TRBJ1-3; D not resolved. The V gene lost 3 bases and the J gene lost 0 bases, with 12 bases spanning the gap. The CDR3 sequence is 16 residues long. Germline CDR1 reads KGHSH; CDR2 reads LQKENI. The CDR3 DNA sequence: TGTGCCAGCTCACCCAAACCGGGGAGCTCTGGAAACACCATATATTTT. Its protein is CASSPKPGSSGNTIYF.

The chain couples TRBV6-2 or TRBV6-3 to TRBJ2-2; maybe TRBD2 (6 bases). Germline CDR1 reads MNHEY; CDR2 reads SVGEGT. This CDR3 is 15 amino acids long. V lost 6 bases and J 3 bases, leaving 14 bases between the germline ends. CDR3 sequence: CASSPTSFDTGELFF. In nucleotides, the CDR3 is TGTGCCAGCAGCCCGACTAGTTTCGACACCGGGGAGCTGTTTTTT.

This clone was picked up a small number of times. This chain's CDR3 is CASSEERGFSVEQYF. DNA of the CDR3: TGCGCCAGCAGTGAAGAGCGGGGGTTTTCCGTCGAGCAGTACTTC. V is TRBV10-1 and J is TRBJ2-7, with TRBD2 identical over 8 bases. Germline lookup yields CDR1 WNHNN and CDR2 SYGVQD (reference sequence). The trim removed 3 bases at V and 6 bases at J, leaving 10 bases unmatched. This CDR3 is 15 amino acids long.

The rearrangement links TRBV11-2 to TRBJ2-7, with 10 bases aligning to TRBD1. V dropped 5 bases and J dropped 2; count of bases not matched to a gene: 6. Germline V gene data show CDR1 as SGHAT and CDR2 as FQNNGV. The CDR3 has 15 amino acids. CDR3 DNA sequence: TGTGCCAGCAGCCCAGACAGGGGGCCGGCCTACGAGCAGTACTTC. Translation: CASSPDRGPAYEQYF.

This clone was recorded a few times. The V and J genes are TRBV19 and TRBJ1-4; 7 nucleotides line up with TRBD1. From germline, CDR1 is LNHDA and CDR2 SQIVND (reference sequence). The CDR3 is 13 residues long. Losses at the gene ends were 8 bases for V and 7 bases for J; bases not matched to a gene: 7. CDR3 in DNA: TGTGCCAGTGCCGGGACAGAGGCTGAAAAACTGTTTTTT. Amino acid sequence: CASAGTEAEKLFF. Looking up the rest from reference TRBV19 and TRBJ1-4 gives the full variable domain: DGGITQSPKYLFRKEGQNVTLSCEQNLNHDAMYWYRQDPGQGLRLIYYSQIVNDFQKGDIAEGYSVSREKKESFPLTVTSAQKNPTAFYLCASAGTEAEKLFFGSGTQLSVL.

J is TRBJ2-7 and V is TRBV19; 7 positions match TRBD1. With V trimmed by 3 bases and J by 6 bases, 5 bases remained unmatched. The CDR3 has 13 amino acids. Germline lookup yields CDR1 LNHDA and CDR2 SQIVND (reference sequence). The CDR3 coding sequence is TGTGCCAGTAGTATCCAAAACAGGGGCGAGCAGTACTTC. Its protein product is CASSIQNRGEQYF. Complete variable domain (other parts from reference TRBV19 and TRBJ2-7): DGGITQSPKYLFRKEGQNVTLSCEQNLNHDAMYWYRQDPGQGLRLIYYSQIVNDFQKGDIAEGYSVSREKKESFPLTVTSAQKNPTAFYLCASSIQNRGEQYFGPGTRLTVT.

CDR3 sequence: CASSPGLAGARETQYF. CDR3 DNA: TGTGCCAGCAGCCCCGGACTAGCGGGGGCGCGTGAGACCCAGTACTTC. The chain carries TRBV6-4 and TRBJ2-5; 13 nucleotides align to TRBD2. V dropped 6 bases and J dropped 5; count of bases not matched to a gene: 9. CDR3 length equals 16 residues. Germline V gene data show CDR1 as MRHNA and CDR2 as SNTAGT.

The rearrangement joins TRBV6-5 to TRBJ1-6; 7 nucleotides match TRBD1. V was clipped by 8 bases and J by 4 bases; unmatched bases: 2. CDR3 length: 13 amino acids. The V gene's germline CDR1 is MNHEY and CDR2 SVGAGI. The CDR3 spells CASGTAYNSPLHF. CDR3 coding DNA: TGTGCCAGCGGGACAGCATATAATTCACCCCTCCACTTT.